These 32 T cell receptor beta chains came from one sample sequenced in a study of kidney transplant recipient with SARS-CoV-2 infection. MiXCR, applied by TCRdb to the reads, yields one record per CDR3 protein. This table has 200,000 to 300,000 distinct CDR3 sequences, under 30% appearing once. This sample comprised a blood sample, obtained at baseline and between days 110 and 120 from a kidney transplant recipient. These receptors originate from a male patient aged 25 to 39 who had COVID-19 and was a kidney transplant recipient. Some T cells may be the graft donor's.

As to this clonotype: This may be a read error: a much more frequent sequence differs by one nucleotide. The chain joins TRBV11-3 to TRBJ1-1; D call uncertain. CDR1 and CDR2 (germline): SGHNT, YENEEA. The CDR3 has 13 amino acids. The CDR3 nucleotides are TGTGCCGGCAGCCAAAAGATTAACACTGAAGCTTTCTTT. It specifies CAGSQKINTEAFF.

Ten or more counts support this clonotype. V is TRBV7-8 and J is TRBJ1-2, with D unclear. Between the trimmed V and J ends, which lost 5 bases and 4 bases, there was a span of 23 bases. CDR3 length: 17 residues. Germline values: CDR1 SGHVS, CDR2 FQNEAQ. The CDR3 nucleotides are TGTGCCAGCAGCGTAAACATGTTTACCCGAAAGACCTATGGCTACACCTTC. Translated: CASSVNMFTRKTYGYTF.

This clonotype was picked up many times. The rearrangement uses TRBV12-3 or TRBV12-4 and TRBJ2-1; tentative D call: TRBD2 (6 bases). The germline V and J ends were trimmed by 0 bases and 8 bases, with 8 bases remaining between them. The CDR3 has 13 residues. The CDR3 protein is CASSLAPSDEQFF. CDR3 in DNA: TGTGCCAGCAGTTTAGCACCTAGCGATGAGCAGTTCTTC.

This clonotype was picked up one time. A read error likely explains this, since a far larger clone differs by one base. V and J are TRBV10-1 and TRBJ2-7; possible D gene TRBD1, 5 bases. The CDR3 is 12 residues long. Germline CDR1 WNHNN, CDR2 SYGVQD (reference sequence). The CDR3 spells CASSGDSYERYF. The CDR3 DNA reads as TGCGCCAGCAGTGGTGACAGCTACGAGCGGTACTTC.

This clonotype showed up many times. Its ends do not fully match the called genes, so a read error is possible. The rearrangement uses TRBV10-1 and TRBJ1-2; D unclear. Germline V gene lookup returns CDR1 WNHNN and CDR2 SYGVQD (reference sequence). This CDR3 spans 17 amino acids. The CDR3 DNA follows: TGTGCCAGCAGTAGCTCAAAACGCTCTAGAAAGACCTATGGCTACACCTTC. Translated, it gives CASSSSKRSRKTYGYTF.

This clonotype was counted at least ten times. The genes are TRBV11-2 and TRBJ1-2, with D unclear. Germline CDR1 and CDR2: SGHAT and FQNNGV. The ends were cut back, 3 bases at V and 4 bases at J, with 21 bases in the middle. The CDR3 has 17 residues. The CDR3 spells CASSLTETSRKTYGYTF. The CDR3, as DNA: TGTGCCAGCAGCTTGACGGAAACAAGCAGAAAGACCTATGGCTACACCTTC.

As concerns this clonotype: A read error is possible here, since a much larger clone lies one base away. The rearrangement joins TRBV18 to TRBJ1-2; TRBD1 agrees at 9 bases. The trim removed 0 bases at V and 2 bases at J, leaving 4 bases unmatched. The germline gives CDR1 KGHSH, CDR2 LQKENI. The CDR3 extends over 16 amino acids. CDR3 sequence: CASSPPDRGRNYGYTF. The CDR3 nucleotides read TGTGCCAGCTCACCACCGGACAGGGGAAGAAACTATGGCTACACCTTC.

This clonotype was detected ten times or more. The CDR3: CASSMSQGSYEQYF. As DNA, the CDR3 is TGTGCCAGTAGTATGAGTCAGGGGTCCTACGAGCAGTACTTC. The gene calls are TRBV19 and TRBJ2-7, with D possibly TRBD1 on 6 matching bases. The CDR3 runs to 14 residues. Trimming stripped 3 bases from V and 1 base from J, with 10 bases between. CDR1 is LNHDA, CDR2 SQIVND, per germline (reference sequence).

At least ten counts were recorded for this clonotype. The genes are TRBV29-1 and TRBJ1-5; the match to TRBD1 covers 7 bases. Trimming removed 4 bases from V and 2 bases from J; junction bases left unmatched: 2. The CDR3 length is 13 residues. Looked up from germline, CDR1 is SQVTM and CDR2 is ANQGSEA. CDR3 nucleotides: TGCAGCGTTGGCGGGACAGGCAATCAGCCCCAGCATTTT. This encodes CSVGGTGNQPQHF.

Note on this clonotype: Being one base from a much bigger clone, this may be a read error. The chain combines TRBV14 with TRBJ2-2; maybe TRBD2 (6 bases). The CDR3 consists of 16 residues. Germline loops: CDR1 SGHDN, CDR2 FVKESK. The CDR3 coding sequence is TGTGCCAGCAGCCAGGCGGCGGGAATTCGTACCGGGGAGCAGTTTTTT. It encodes CASSQAAGIRTGEQFF.

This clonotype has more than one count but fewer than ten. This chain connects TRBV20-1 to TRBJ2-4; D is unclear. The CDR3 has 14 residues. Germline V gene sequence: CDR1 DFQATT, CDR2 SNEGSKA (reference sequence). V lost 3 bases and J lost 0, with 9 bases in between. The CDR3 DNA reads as TGCAGTGCTAGGGCCAGCCTAGCCAAAAACATTCAGTACTTC. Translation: CSARASLAKNIQYF.

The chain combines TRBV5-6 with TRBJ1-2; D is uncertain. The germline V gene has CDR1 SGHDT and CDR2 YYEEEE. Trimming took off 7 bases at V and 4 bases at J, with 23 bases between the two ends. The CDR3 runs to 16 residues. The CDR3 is CASDRYNSRKTYGYTF. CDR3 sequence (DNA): TGTGCCAGCGATCGATACAATAGTCGAAAGACCTATGGCTACACCTTC.

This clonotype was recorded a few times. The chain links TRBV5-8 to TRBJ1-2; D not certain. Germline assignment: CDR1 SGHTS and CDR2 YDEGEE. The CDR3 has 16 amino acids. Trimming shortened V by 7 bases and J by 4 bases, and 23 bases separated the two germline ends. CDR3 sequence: CASSTVHPRKTYGYTF. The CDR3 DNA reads TGTGCCAGCTCCACGGTTCATCCACGAAAGACCTATGGCTACACCTTC.

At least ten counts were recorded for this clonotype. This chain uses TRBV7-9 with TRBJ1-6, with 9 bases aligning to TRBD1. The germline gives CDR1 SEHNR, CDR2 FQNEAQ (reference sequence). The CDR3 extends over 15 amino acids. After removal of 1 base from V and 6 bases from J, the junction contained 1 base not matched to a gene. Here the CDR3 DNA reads TGTGCCAGCAGCTTAGGGGACAGGGTTAATTCACCCCTCCACTTT. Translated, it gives CASSLGDRVNSPLHF.

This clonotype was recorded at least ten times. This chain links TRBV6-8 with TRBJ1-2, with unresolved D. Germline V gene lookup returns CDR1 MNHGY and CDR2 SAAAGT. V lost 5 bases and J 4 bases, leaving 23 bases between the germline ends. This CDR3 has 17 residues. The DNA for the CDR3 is TGTGCCAGCAGTACAAGGTCACGCTCTAGAAAGACCTATGGCTACACCTTC. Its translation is CASSTRSRSRKTYGYTF.

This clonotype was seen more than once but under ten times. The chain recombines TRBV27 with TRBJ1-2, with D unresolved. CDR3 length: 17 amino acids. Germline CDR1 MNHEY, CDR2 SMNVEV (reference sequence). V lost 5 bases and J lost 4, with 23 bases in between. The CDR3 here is CASSVFDPGRKTYGYTF. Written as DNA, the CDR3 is TGTGCCAGCAGTGTTTTTGATCCTGGCCGAAAGACCTATGGCTACACCTTC.

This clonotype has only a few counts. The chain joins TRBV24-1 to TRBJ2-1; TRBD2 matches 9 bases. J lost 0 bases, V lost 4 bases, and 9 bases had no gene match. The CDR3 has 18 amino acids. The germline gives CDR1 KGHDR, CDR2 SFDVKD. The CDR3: CATSEASGKWSSYNEQFF. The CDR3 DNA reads TGTGCCACCAGTGAAGCTAGCGGGAAATGGAGCTCCTACAATGAGCAGTTCTTC.

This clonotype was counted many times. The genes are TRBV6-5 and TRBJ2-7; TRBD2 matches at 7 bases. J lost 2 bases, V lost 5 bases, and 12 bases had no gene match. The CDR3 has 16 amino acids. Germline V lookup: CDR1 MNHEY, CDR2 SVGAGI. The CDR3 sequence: CASSPPGRESAYEQYF. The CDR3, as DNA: TGTGCCAGCAGTCCCCCGGGGCGGGAGAGCGCCTACGAGCAGTACTTC.

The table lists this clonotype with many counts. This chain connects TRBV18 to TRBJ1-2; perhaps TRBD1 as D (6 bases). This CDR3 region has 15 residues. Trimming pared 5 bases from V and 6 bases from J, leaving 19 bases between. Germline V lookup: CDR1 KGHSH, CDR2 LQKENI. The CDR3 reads CASSTRGGKTDGYTF. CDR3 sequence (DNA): TGTGCCAGCTCAACTCGAGGGGGAAAAACGGATGGCTACACCTTC.

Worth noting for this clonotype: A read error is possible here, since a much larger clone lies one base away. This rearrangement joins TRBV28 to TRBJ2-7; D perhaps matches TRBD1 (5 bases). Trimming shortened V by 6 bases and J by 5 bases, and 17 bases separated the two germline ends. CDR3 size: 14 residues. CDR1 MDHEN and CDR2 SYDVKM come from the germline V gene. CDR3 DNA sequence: TGTGCCAGCAGCGAGAGCCCCAGGGCCCACGAGCAGTACTTC. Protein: CASSESPRAHEQYF.

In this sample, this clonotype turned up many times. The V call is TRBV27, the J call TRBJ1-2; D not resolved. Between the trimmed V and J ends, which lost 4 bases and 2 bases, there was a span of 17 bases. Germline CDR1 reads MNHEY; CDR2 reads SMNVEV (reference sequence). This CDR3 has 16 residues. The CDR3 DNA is TGTGCCAGCAGTTCATTCGACCGAAGCCCCAACTATGGCTACACCTTC. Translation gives CASSSFDRSPNYGYTF.

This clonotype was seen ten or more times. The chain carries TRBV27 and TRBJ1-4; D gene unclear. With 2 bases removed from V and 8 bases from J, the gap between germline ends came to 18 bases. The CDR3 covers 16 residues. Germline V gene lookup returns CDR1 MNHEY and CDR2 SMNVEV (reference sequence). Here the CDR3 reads CASSLQRGKGEEKLFF. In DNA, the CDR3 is TGTGCCAGCAGTTTACAGAGAGGAAAGGGTGAAGAAAAACTGTTTTTT.

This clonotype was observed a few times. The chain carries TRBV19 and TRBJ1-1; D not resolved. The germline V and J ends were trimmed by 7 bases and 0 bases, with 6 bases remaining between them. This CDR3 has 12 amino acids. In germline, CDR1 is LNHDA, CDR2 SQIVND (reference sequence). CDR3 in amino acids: CASMRLNTEAFF. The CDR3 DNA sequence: TGTGCCAGTATGCGCTTGAACACTGAAGCTTTCTTT.

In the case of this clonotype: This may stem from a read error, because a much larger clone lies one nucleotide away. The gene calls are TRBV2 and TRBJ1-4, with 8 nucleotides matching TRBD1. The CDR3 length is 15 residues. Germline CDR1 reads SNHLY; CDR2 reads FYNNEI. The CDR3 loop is CTSSELTGVLEKLFF. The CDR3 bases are TGTACCAGCAGTGAATTGACAGGGGTCCTTGAAAAACTGTTTTTT. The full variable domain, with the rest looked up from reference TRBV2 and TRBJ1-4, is EPEVTQTPSHQVTQMGQEVILRCVPISNHLYFYWYRQILGQKVEFLVSFYNNEISEKSEIFDDQFSVERPDGSNFTLKIRSTKLEDSAMYFCTSSELTGVLEKLFFGSGTQLSVL.

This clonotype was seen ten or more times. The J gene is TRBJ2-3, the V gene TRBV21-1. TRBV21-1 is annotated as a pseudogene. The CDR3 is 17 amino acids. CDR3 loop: CASRWGVATVMQDTQYF. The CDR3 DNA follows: TGTGCCAGCAGATGGGGTGTAGCTACAGTCATGCAAGATACGCAGTATTTT.

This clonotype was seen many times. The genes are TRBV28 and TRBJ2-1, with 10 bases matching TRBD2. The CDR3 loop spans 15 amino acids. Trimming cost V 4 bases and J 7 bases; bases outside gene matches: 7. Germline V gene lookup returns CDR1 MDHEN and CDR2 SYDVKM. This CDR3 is CASSSSAGGDNEQFF. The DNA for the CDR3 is TGTGCCAGCAGTTCTTCAGCGGGAGGGGATAATGAGCAGTTCTTC. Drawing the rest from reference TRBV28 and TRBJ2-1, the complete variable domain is DVKVTQSSRYLVKRTGEKVFLECVQDMDHENMFWYRQDPGLGLRLIYFSYDVKMKEKGDIPEGYSVSREKKERFSLILESASTNQTSMYLCASSSSAGGDNEQFFGPGTRLTVL.

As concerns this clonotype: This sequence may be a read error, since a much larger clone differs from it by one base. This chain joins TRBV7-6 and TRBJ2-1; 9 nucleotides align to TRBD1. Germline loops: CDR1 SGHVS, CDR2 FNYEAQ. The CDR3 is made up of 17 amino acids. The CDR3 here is CASGLAPSRTGDNEQFF. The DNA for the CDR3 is TGTGCCAGCGGCTTAGCCCCCTCTAGGACAGGGGACAATGAGCAGTTCTTC.

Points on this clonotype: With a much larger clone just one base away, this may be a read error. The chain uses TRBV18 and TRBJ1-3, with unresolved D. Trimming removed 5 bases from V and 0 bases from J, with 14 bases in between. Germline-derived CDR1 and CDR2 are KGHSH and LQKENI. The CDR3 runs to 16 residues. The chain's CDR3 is CASSDPRADSGNTIYF. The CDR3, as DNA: TGTGCCAGCTCAGATCCCCGGGCAGACTCTGGAAACACCATATATTTT.

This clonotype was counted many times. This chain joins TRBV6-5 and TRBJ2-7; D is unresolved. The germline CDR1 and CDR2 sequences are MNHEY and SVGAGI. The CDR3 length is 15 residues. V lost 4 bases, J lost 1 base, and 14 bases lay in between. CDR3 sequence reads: CASSFLDGRSYEQYF. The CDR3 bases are TGTGCCAGCAGTTTCCTGGACGGCCGATCCTACGAGCAGTACTTC.

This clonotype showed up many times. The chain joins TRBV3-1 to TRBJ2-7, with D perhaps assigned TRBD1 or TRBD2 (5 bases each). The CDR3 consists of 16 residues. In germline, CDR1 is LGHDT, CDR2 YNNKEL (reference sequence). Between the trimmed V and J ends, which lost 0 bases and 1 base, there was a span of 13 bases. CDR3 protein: CASSQEGRQISYEQYF. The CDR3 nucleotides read TGTGCCAGCAGCCAAGAGGGGAGACAGATTTCCTACGAGCAGTACTTC.

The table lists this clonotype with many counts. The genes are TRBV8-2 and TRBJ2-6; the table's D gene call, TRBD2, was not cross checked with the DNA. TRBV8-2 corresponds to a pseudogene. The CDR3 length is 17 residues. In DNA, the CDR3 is TGTGGCAGTCGCACTAGGATAACACAAAGTCGGGCCAACGTCCTGACTTTC. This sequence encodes CGSRTRITQSRANVLTF.

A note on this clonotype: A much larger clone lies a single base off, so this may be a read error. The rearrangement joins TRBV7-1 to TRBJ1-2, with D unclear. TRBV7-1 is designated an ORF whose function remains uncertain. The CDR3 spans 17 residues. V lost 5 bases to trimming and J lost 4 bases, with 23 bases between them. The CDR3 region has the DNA TGTGCCAGCAGCCGGGCGCATCACGAGGGAAAGACCTATGGCTACACCTTC. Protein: CASSRAHHEGKTYGYTF.